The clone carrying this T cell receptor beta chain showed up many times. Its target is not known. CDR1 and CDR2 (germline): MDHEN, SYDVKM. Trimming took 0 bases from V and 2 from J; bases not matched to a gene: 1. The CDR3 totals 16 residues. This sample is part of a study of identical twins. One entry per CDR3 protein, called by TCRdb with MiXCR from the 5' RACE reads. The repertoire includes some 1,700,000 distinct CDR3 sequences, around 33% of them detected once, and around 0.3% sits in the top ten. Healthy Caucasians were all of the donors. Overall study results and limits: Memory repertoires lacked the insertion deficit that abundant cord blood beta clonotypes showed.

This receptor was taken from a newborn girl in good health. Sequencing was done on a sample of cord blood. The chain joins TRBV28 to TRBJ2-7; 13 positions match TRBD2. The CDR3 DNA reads TGTGCCAGCAGTTTATGGGGACTAGCGGGGACCTACGAGCAGTACTTC. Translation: CASSLWGLAGTYEQYF.